The source of this TCR beta chain is a study of shared clonotypes between healthy human individuals. Overall study context: Plates per donor: three CD4 naive, three CD4 memory, two CD8 naive, one CD8 memory.

Every donor, a Caucasian adult, lived in Nashville, Tennessee. The V and J ends lost 1 base and 3 bases, in that order; junction bases with no gene match: 4. The V gene's germline CDR1 is MDHEN and CDR2 SYDVKM. CDR3 length equals 15 residues. Running of the assay took place at deep level. Sorted-subset replicate PCR reactions contained 150 to 200 ng DNA, corresponding to approximately 30,000 T cell genomes. Sequenced by immunoSEQ multiplex PCR; TCRdb stores in-frame clones only, minus some. Of millions of clones listed, approximately 92% were seen once; the top ten hold around 0.14%. The sample taken for sequencing was naive CD4+ T cells sorted from blood. Specified subset: CD45RA+ positively selected. This TCR came from a man aged 18 to 29 in good health. The chain joins TRBV28 to TRBJ2-7, with TRBD1 matching 9 bases. In nucleotides, the CDR3 is TGTGCCAGCAGTTTATCCCCGGGACAGGGCTACGAGCAGTACTTC. Translation: CASSLSPGQGYEQYF.